Presented here are 28 T cell receptor beta chains from one specimen sequenced in a study of CD8+CD57+ T cells in acquired aplastic anemia. Using genomic DNA as the template, TCR beta VDJ and CDR3 profiling was carried out. TCRdb recomputed calls from the reads with MiXCR, one row per CDR3 protein. The table records about 190,000 distinct CDR3 sequences, nearly 50% of them present only once. Patients sequenced had flow cytometry evidence of CD8+CD57+ cell expansion. Sequenced material: sorted CD4+, CD8+, or CD8+CD57+ T cells (not recorded which) from PBMCs. These receptors were obtained from a human donor with aplastic anemia.

The genes are TRBV10-3 and TRBJ2-2; D possibly matches TRBD1 or TRBD2 (5 bases each). Between the trimmed V and J ends, which lost 6 bases and 0 bases, there was a span of 14 bases. CDR1 is ENHRY, CDR2 SYGVKD, per germline. This CDR3 has 16 residues. CDR3 nucleotides: TGTGCCATCAGACGAAGTGAGGGACCGAACACCGGGGAGCTGTTTTTT. It encodes CAIRRSEGPNTGELFF.

This clonotype was picked up many times. This chain links TRBV7-6 with TRBJ1-5; D ambiguous. Trimming took 0 bases from V and 7 from J, leaving 10 bases between them. Looked up from germline, CDR1 is SGHVS and CDR2 is FNYEAQ. The CDR3 totals 14 residues. As DNA, the CDR3 is TGTGCCAGCAGCTTAGCGGTGGGGATCCAGCCCCAGCATTTT. As protein: CASSLAVGIQPQHF.

The chain combines TRBV7-8 with TRBJ2-1; D uncertain. Trimming cost V 1 base and J 6 bases, with 16 bases left between them. This CDR3 region has 16 residues. Germline CDR1 SGHVS, CDR2 FQNEAQ. CDR3 loop: CASSLEAQLPRNEQFF. CDR3 sequence (DNA): TGTGCCAGCAGCTTAGAGGCGCAGCTCCCTCGCAATGAGCAGTTCTTC. The variable domain in full, completed from reference TRBV7-8 and TRBJ2-1, reads GAGVSQSPRYKVAKRGQDVALRCDPISGHVSLFWYQQALGQGPEFLTYFQNEAQLDKSGLPSDRFFAERPEGSVSTLKIQRTQQEDSAVYLCASSLEAQLPRNEQFFGPGTRLTVL.

Of note for this clonotype: One junction end disagrees with the germline gene, perhaps due to a read error. The chain couples TRBV7-8 to TRBJ1-4, with D maybe TRBD1 (5 bases). CDR1 and CDR2 (germline): SGHVS, FQNEAQ. The CDR3 has 12 amino acids. The CDR3 protein is CASSSLGEKPFF. CDR3 DNA: TGTGCCAGCAGCTCCCTAGGGGAAAAACCGTTTTTT.

With respect to this clonotype: A read error may produce the germline difference seen at one junction end. The chain combines TRBV10-3 with TRBJ2-1; 7 nucleotides match TRBD2. Germline-derived CDR1 and CDR2 are ENHRY and SYGVKD. The CDR3 length is 14 residues. This CDR3 reads CATQTGRRYNERFF. In nucleotides, the CDR3 is TGTGCCACCCAGACCGGGAGGAGGTACAATGAGCGGTTCTTC.

This sequence joins TRBV11-3 and TRBJ2-5, with TRBD2 identical over 7 bases. Looked up from germline, CDR1 is SGHNT and CDR2 is YENEEA. This CDR3 contains 15 residues. J lost 3 bases, V lost 5 bases, and 9 bases had no gene match. This CDR3 is CASSVRLAQKETQYF. Written as DNA, the CDR3 is TGTGCCAGCAGCGTAAGACTAGCCCAGAAAGAGACCCAGTACTTC. Full variable domain (remainder filled in from reference TRBV11-3 and TRBJ2-5): EAGVVQSPRYKIIEKKQPVAFWCNPISGHNTLYWYLQNLGQGPELLIRYENEEAVDDSQLPKDRFSAERLKGVDSTLKIQPAELGDSAVYLCASSVRLAQKETQYFGPGTRLLVL.

The gene calls are TRBV7-8 and TRBJ1-1; D uncertain. Germline loops: CDR1 SGHVS, CDR2 FQNEAQ. This CDR3 is 15 amino acids long. The V gene lost 0 bases and the J gene lost 2 bases, with 10 bases spanning the gap. CDR3 loop: CASSLALGGNTEAFF. CDR3 sequence (DNA): TGTGCCAGCAGCTTAGCGTTGGGTGGTAACACTGAAGCTTTCTTT.

Concerning this clonotype: This may arise from a read error, as a much more abundant clone is one base away. This chain joins TRBV25-1 and TRBJ2-7, with a possible D match to TRBD2 (6 bases). The CDR3 is 13 residues long. Germline loops: CDR1 MGHDK, CDR2 SYGVNS. The CDR3 reads CAASEQGGNEQHF. The CDR3 DNA is TGTGCCGCCAGTGAGCAGGGAGGAAACGAGCAGCACTTC.

This clonotype occurred many times. The CDR3 region is CATSGRPGQGVTEAFF. Written as DNA, the CDR3 is TGTGCCACCAGCGGCCGGCCGGGACAGGGTGTAACTGAAGCTTTCTTT. The chain links TRBV15 to TRBJ1-1; 9 bases align to TRBD1. The V segment lost 5 bases and the J segment 5 bases; nucleotides outside the gene matches: 12. Germline CDR1 is LNHNV and CDR2 is YYDKDF (reference sequence). The length of the CDR3 is 16 residues. The whole variable domain, filled in from reference TRBV15 and TRBJ1-1, reads DAMVIQNPRYQVTQFGKPVTLSCSQTLNHNVMYWYQQKSSQAPKLLFHYYDKDFNNEADTPDNFQSRRPNTSFCFLDIRSPGLGDTAMYLCATSGRPGQGVTEAFFGQGTRLTVV.

This clonotype came up a few times. A read error may explain this, as a much larger clone is one base away. This is likely a read error, given that the CDR3 carries no conserved phenylalanine or tryptophan at its end. The gene calls are TRBV20-1 and TRBJ2-3; 8 bases align to TRBD2. Germline V gene data show CDR1 as DFQATT and CDR2 as SNEGSKA (reference sequence). This CDR3 has 13 amino acids. The trim removed 8 bases at V and 2 bases at J, leaving 6 bases unmatched. This chain's CDR3 is CSFTSGVTDTQYS. CDR3 nucleotide sequence: TGCAGTTTCACTAGCGGCGTCACAGATACGCAGTATTCT.

This clonotype was detected only once. The rearrangement links TRBV2 to TRBJ2-3; 11 bases agree with TRBD1. The trim removed 4 bases at V and 1 base at J, leaving 4 bases unmatched. Germline V gene sequence: CDR1 SNHLY, CDR2 FYNNEI. This CDR3 contains 16 residues. The CDR3 bases are TGTGCCAGCAGTGTCTGGACAGGGGGCGGCACAGATACGCAGTATTTT. Translated: CASSVWTGGGTDTQYF. Full variable domain (remainder filled in from reference TRBV2 and TRBJ2-3): EPEVTQTPSHQVTQMGQEVILRCVPISNHLYFYWYRQILGQKVEFLVSFYNNEISEKSEIFDDQFSVERPDGSNFTLKIRSTKLEDSAMYFCASSVWTGGGTDTQYFGPGTRLTVL.

This chain links TRBV9 with TRBJ2-1, with D perhaps matching TRBD1 (6 bases). The CDR3 is 14 amino acids. The germline V gene has CDR1 SGDLS and CDR2 YYNGEE. V was clipped by 0 bases and J by 6 bases, with 10 bases between them. The CDR3 DNA follows: TGTGCCAGCAGCGTAGAGGGGACACCCAATGAGCAGTTCTTC. Amino acids: CASSVEGTPNEQFF. Complete variable domain (other parts from reference TRBV9 and TRBJ2-1): DSGVTQTPKHLITATGQRVTLRCSPRSGDLSVYWYQQSLDQGLQFLIQYYNGEERAKGNILERFSAQQFPDLHSELNLSSLELGDSALYFCASSVEGTPNEQFFGPGTRLTVL.

Many counts were recorded for this clonotype. This chain's CDR3 is CASSPTWLGSYNEQFF. The CDR3 coding sequence is TGTGCCAGCAGCCCTACGTGGTTAGGCTCCTACAATGAGCAGTTCTTC. The chain carries TRBV9 and TRBJ2-1; D call uncertain. CDR1 SGDLS and CDR2 YYNGEE come from the germline V gene. Trimming took off 4 bases at V and 0 bases at J, with 14 bases between the two ends. The CDR3 extends over 16 amino acids.

This sequence joins TRBV7-7 and TRBJ2-7; 10 bases are a match to TRBD1. This CDR3 has 15 residues. CDR1 and CDR2 (germline): SSHAT, FNYEAQ (reference sequence). Trimming took 5 bases from V and 3 from J; bases not matched to a gene: 7. The CDR3 DNA reads TGTGCCAGCAGCCCAGGGGGGACAGGGGTCTACGAGCAGTACTTC. Translated: CASSPGGTGVYEQYF.

The DNA of the CDR3 is TGCAGCGTTGGGTCCGGGTCCTCGAACACTGAAGCTTTCTTT. Its protein is CSVGSGSSNTEAFF. This chain connects TRBV29-1 to TRBJ1-1; D gene ambiguous. This CDR3 spans 14 amino acids. V lost 4 bases, J lost 1 base, and 13 bases lay in between. Germline V gives CDR1 SQVTM, CDR2 ANQGSEA. Together with reference TRBV29-1 and TRBJ1-1, the CDR3 gives the full variable domain: SAVISQKPSRDICQRGTSLTIQCQVDSQVTMMFWYRQQPGQSLTLIATANQGSEATYESGFVIDKFPISRPNLTFSTLTVSNMSPEDSSIYLCSVGSGSSNTEAFFGQGTRLTVV.

A note on this clonotype: An end of the junction differs from the germline gene, which may be a read error. V usage is TRBV2 and J usage is TRBJ2-7; D is undetermined. There are 13 residues in the CDR3. Germline values: CDR1 SNHLY, CDR2 FYNNEI. This chain's CDR3 is CAGSVRLTLEQYF. The CDR3 DNA sequence: TGTGCCGGCAGCGTCAGGCTAACCCTCGAGCAGTACTTC.

This clonotype appeared a single time. This could be a read error, since a much larger clone is one nucleotide away. J is TRBJ2-2 and V is TRBV14, with a possible D match to TRBD1 (5 bases). The CDR3 runs to 14 residues. CDR1 and CDR2 from the germline V gene are SGHDN and FVKESK. The CDR3 is CASSQGRLTWELFF. CDR3 nucleotides: TGTGCCAGCAGCCAGGGGCGCCTCACCTGGGAGCTGTTTTTT.

This clonotype appeared many times. The chain is built from TRBV7-8 and TRBJ1-1, with D possibly TRBD1 on 5 matching bases. CDR1 and CDR2 (germline): SGHVS, FQNEAQ. The CDR3 consists of 15 residues. Trimming shortened V by 4 bases and J by 1 base, and 13 bases separated the two germline ends. Here the CDR3 reads CASSSRVIPNTEAFF. CDR3 nucleotide sequence: TGTGCCAGCAGCTCCAGGGTAATTCCGAACACTGAAGCTTTCTTT.

This clonotype came up many times. This sequence joins TRBV7-2 and TRBJ2-5; 7 nucleotides line up with TRBD1. The CDR3 runs 14 residues. Germline V gives CDR1 SGHTA, CDR2 FQGNSA. V lost 5 bases and J lost 1; bases outside the gene matches: 4. The CDR3 DNA reads as TGTGCCAGCAGCAGGAACAGGGGCCAAGAGACCCAGTACTTC. Translating it yields CASSRNRGQETQYF.

CDR3 in DNA: TGCAGTGCTAGAGATCACCTCAGGAACACTGAAGCTTTCTTT. Translation gives CSARDHLRNTEAFF. This sequence joins TRBV20-1 and TRBJ1-1; no clear D. The CDR3 runs to 14 residues. Germline assignment: CDR1 DFQATT and CDR2 SNEGSKA (reference sequence). The V end lost 0 bases, the J end lost 1 base, and 9 bases lay between the germline ends.

The chain is built from TRBV7-2 and TRBJ1-2, with D unclear. Germline V CDR1 and CDR2: SGHTA, FQGNSA. The CDR3 consists of 14 residues. The V end was cut by 6 bases, the J end by 5 bases, with 16 bases between. The CDR3 region is CASSKNPIVYGYTF. The CDR3 bases are TGTGCCAGCAGTAAGAATCCTATCGTTTATGGCTACACCTTC.

This clonotype appeared a few times. The V call is TRBV19, the J call TRBJ2-3; D gene unclear. Per the germline V gene, CDR1 is LNHDA and CDR2 is SQIVND (reference sequence). This CDR3 region has 12 residues. Trimming left V 4 bases short and J 2 bases short, with 4 bases between. CDR3 sequence: CASSTTTDTQYF. In nucleotides, the CDR3 is TGTGCCAGTAGTACTACCACAGATACGCAGTATTTT.

This clonotype was seen repeatedly, ten times or more. The chain has TRBV15 and TRBJ1-5, with D perhaps TRBD1 (5 bases). CDR1 is LNHNV, CDR2 YYDKDF, per germline (reference sequence). This CDR3 contains 14 residues. The V end lost 4 bases, the J end lost 7 bases, and 14 bases lay between the germline ends. The CDR3 is CATSKGRDRQPQHF. CDR3 DNA: TGTGCCACCAGCAAGGGGCGGGATAGGCAGCCCCAGCATTTT.

About this clonotype itself: The junction departs from the called germline gene at one end, perhaps through a read error. V usage is TRBV10-1 and J usage is TRBJ1-1; possibly TRBD1 for D (5 bases). The CDR3 contains 13 residues. From germline, CDR1 is WNHNN and CDR2 SYGVQD (reference sequence). The CDR3 bases are TGCACCAGCAGTCGGGACTTGAACACTGAAGCTTCCTTT. Protein: CTSSRDLNTEASF.

This clonotype has ten or more counts. This rearrangement joins TRBV20-1 to TRBJ2-3; perhaps TRBD2 as D (5 bases). The CDR3 is made up of 13 amino acids. CDR1 DFQATT and CDR2 SNEGSKA come from the germline V gene (reference sequence). The V and J ends lost 6 bases and 4 bases respectively, with 14 bases between them. CDR3 DNA: TGCAGTGCCATTGCCCGAGGGCCAGATACGCAGTATTTT. It yields the protein CSAIARGPDTQYF.

This clonotype has at least ten counts. The chain combines TRBV14 with TRBJ2-3; 13 bases align to TRBD2. This CDR3 is built from 15 residues. Germline CDR1 reads SGHDN; CDR2 reads FVKESK. J lost 7 bases, V lost 3 bases, and 4 bases had no gene match. In nucleotides, the CDR3 is TGTGCCAGCAGCCAGAGACTAGCGGGAGGTAATACGCAGTATTTT. It specifies CASSQRLAGGNTQYF.

This chain links TRBV2 with TRBJ2-7; D not resolved. The V end was cut by 4 bases, the J end by 0 bases, with 10 bases between. The CDR3 runs 14 residues. The germline V gene has CDR1 SNHLY and CDR2 FYNNEI. As DNA, the CDR3 is TGTGCCAGCAGTGCTAAAGGGCGCTCCTACGAGCAGTACTTC. Its protein is CASSAKGRSYEQYF.

This clonotype came up a few times. The chain has TRBV19 and TRBJ1-2, with D tentatively TRBD1 (5 bases). This CDR3 is 13 amino acids long. Germline V gives CDR1 LNHDA, CDR2 SQIVND (reference sequence). Trimming left V 10 bases short and J 0 bases short, with 12 bases between. CDR3 loop: CATSGRANYGYTF. In nucleotides, the CDR3 is TGTGCCACCTCAGGGAGAGCTAACTATGGCTACACCTTC.